This T cell receptor beta chain was recorded in a study of lymphopenia after photon versus proton radiotherapy. The study, taken as a whole, reports: Post-nadir TCR diversity decline inversely tracked overall survival among those who died. After lymphocyte nadir, photon-treated repertoires showed oligoclonal expansion, especially CD8+ Temra. Only patients who died were analyzed for survival; proton advantage is unproven. Photon-treated patients lost naive T cells and TCR diversity; proton-treated stayed stable.

Germline V gene sequence: CDR1 SGDLS, CDR2 YYNGEE. This CDR3 is built from 17 residues. V was pared by 4 bases and J by 2 bases, with 6 bases of the junction left unmatched. On this clone itself: Antigen: not known.

Assay: immunoSEQ multiplex PCR; the TCRdb copy retains only in-frame clones and omits some. Of some 44,000 clones listed, over 75% are singletons. The receptor comes from an older woman with pancreatic cancer. The V gene is TRBV9, the J gene TRBJ2-1; 13 nucleotides agree with TRBD2. The specimen was peripheral blood, collected from a patient treated with proton-based radiotherapy. The CDR3 sequence is CASSKGLAGDPYNEQFF. For the CDR3, the DNA is TGTGCCAGCAGCAAAGGACTAGCGGGAGATCCCTACAATGAGCAGTTCTTC.